This entry lists 10 T cell receptor beta chains sequenced from one sample in a study of identifying expanded T cells in peripheral blood. TCRdb's table, derived via immunoSEQ multiplex PCR, lists solely in-frame clones and lacks some. The sample gives about 81,000 clones, less than 90% of which show up once; roughly 21% is in the top ten. The sequencing sample was made of blood. These receptors were collected from a person aged 18 to 75 in good health.

V and J are TRBV10-1 and TRBJ1-4; 7 bases align to TRBD1. Germline V gene data show CDR1 as WNHNN and CDR2 as SYGVQD (reference sequence). The length of the CDR3 is 11 residues. With 9 bases clipped from V and 8 bases from J, the junction kept 3 bases outside the gene matches. CDR3 sequence: CARQGIEKLFF. In DNA form, the CDR3 reads TGCGCCAGACAGGGGATCGAAAAACTGTTTTTT.

This clone has only a few counts. This rearrangement joins TRBV10-3 to TRBJ2-6, with D unclear. Between the trimmed V and J ends, which lost 0 bases and 0 bases, there was a span of 24 bases. The CDR3 sequence is 22 residues long. The germline CDR1 and CDR2 sequences are ENHRY and SYGVKD. The CDR3 is CAISESLLSPLSQTSGANVLTF. DNA of the CDR3: TGTGCCATCAGTGAGTCTTTGTTGAGTCCTTTATCACAGACCTCTGGGGCCAACGTCCTGACTTTC.

This clone has only one observation. The rearrangement links TRBV9 to TRBJ2-7, with 11 bases identical to TRBD2. V lost 0 bases to trimming and J lost 6 bases; unmatched junction nucleotides: 2. Germline CDR1 and CDR2: SGDLS and YYNGEE. This CDR3 comprises 14 residues. CDR3 nucleotides: TGTGCCAGCAGCGTAGAACTAGCGGGAGTCGAGCAGTACTTC. It encodes CASSVELAGVEQYF.

This chain connects TRBV21-1 to TRBJ1-4; the table's TRBD1 call for D was not verified on the DNA. TRBV21-1 is noted as a pseudogene. This CDR3 has 16 amino acids. This CDR3 reads CASSKVTGGPNEKLFF. The CDR3 DNA reads TGTGCCAGCAGCAAAGTAACAGGGGGCCCTAATGAAAAACTGTTTTTT.

This clone was seen only a few times. The rearrangement links TRBV7-9 to TRBJ2-5; the D gene is possibly TRBD1 (6 bases). This CDR3 region has 14 residues. Germline CDR1 reads SEHNR; CDR2 reads FQNEAQ (reference sequence). The V end was cut by 1 base, the J end by 3 bases, with 9 bases between. The CDR3 region is CASSLERGKETQYF. The CDR3 DNA sequence: TGTGCCAGCAGCTTAGAAAGGGGGAAAGAGACCCAGTACTTC.

The chain is built from TRBV21-1 and TRBJ2-1; the DNA was not compared with TRBD1, the D call given in the table. TRBV21-1 is a pseudogene segment. The CDR3 has 16 amino acids. CDR3 region: CASSKGGLLDSNEQFF. DNA for the CDR3: TGTGCCAGCAGCAAAGGGGGCCTCCTCGACAGCAATGAGCAGTTCTTC.

With regard to this clone: It is unclear where the CDR3 begins or ends on the DNA, so no DNA is shown, and the CDR3 is as TCRdb lists it. The chain carries TRBV4-1 and TRBJ1-2. CDR1 and CDR2 from the germline V gene are MGHRA and YSYEKL. The CDR3 comprises 17 residues, both ends counted. Here the CDR3 reads CASSQEFGPGTDYGYTF.

J is TRBJ2-5 and V is TRBV19; 10 positions agree with TRBD2. V lost 4 bases, J lost 5 bases, and 10 bases stayed unmatched. CDR1 LNHDA and CDR2 SQIVND come from the germline V gene (reference sequence). The CDR3 spans 16 residues. The CDR3 protein is CASSKSSGSRLETQYF. Here the CDR3 DNA reads TGTGCCAGTAGTAAGTCTAGCGGGAGCAGACTGGAGACCCAGTACTTC.

The chain is built from TRBV5-1 and TRBJ2-7, with no clear D. Per germline, CDR1 SGHRS and CDR2 YFSETQ. Trimming took 4 bases from V and 2 from J, leaving 19 bases between them. CDR3 length: 16 amino acids. The CDR3 sequence: CASSPKSAGGAYEQYF. The CDR3 DNA is TGCGCCAGCAGCCCTAAATCCGCTGGCGGAGCCTACGAGCAGTACTTC.

V and J are TRBV7-9 and TRBJ1-5; 9 nucleotides line up with TRBD1. The CDR3 consists of 13 residues. Germline CDR1 and CDR2: SEHNR and FQNEAQ (reference sequence). The trim removed 6 bases at V and 4 bases at J, leaving 1 base unmatched. CDR3 amino acids: CASSGTGNQPQHF. The DNA of the CDR3 is TGTGCCAGCAGTGGGACAGGGAATCAGCCCCAGCATTTT.